This TCR beta chain was observed in a study of tumor-infiltrating lymphocytes in primary liver carcinoma. Study-wide findings and caveats: In tumor-adjacent and tumor-blood pairs, overlap was lower than in tumor region pairs.

This clonotype was seen once. Its antigen is unknown. The junction and the germline gene differ at one end; a read error may be behind it. CDR1 SGHAT and CDR2 FQNNGV come from the germline V gene. This CDR3 has 14 residues. Unsorted bulk tissue, about 19-32 mg of it, served as the source for co-extraction of RNA and DNA. Patients were chronically HBV-infected and treatment-naive. Priming with a constant-region primer yielded TCR beta cDNA from 450 to 550 ng total RNA. ARM-PCR was slightly modified, and three nested multiplex PCR rounds with it gave rise to the TCR beta libraries. In the first two PCR rounds, TRBV1-TRBV30 forward primers were paired with a C-beta reverse primer, and each round lasted about 9 cycles. From the multiplex PCR reads, TCRdb called clonotypes with MiXCR, one entry per CDR3 protein. The sample comprises 120,000 or so distinct CDR3 sequences, 50% to 65% of which are singletons, and about a tenth rests with the top ten.

The sequencing input was liver tumor tissue from sampling region 1. As to subset: tumor region T1, superior pole. The chain employs TRBV11-2 and TRBJ2-3; 11 nucleotides align to TRBD2. This TCR was recovered from a woman aged 60-70 years with primary liver carcinoma and hepatitis B virus infection. CDR3 DNA: TGTGTCAGCAGCTGGACTAGCGGGCCAGATACGCAGTATTTT. This gives the protein CVSSWTSGPDTQYF.